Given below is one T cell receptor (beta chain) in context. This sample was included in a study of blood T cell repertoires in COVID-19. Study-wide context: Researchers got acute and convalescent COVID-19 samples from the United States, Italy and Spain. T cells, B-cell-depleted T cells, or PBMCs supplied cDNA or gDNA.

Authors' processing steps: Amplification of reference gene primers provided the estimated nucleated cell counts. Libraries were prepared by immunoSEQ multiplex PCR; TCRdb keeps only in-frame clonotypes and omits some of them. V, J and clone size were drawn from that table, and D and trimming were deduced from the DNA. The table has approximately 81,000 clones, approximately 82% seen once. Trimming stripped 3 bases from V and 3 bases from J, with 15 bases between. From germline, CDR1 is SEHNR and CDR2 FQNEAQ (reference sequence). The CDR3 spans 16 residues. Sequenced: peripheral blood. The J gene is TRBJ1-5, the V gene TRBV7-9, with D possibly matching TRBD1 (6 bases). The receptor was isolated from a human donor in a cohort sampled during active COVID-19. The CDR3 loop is CASSFGQFGDNQPQHF. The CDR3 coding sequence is TGTGCCAGCAGCTTTGGACAGTTCGGGGACAATCAGCCCCAGCATTTT.